Listed here are 20 T cell receptor beta chains from one sample, sequenced in a study of read filtering for tumor transcriptome and immune sequencing. Molecular barcoded adaptors covering alpha/delta and beta/gamma chains were used on about 390 ng RNA. TCRdb used MiXCR to reprocess the reads, holding one entry per CDR3 protein. The sample holds about 46,000 distinct CDR3 sequences; 20% are singletons and the top ten take 30% to 45%. The sample consisted of a population of CD138-negative cells sorted from bone marrow. The source is a donor at least 40 years old with multiple myeloma.

The table lists this clonotype with many counts. The chain recombines TRBV29-1 with TRBJ1-1; possible D gene TRBD1, 5 bases. This CDR3 is built from 15 residues. Per germline, CDR1 SQVTM and CDR2 ANQGSEA. Trimming took 0 bases from V and 3 from J, leaving 14 bases between them. CDR3 DNA: TGCAGCGTTGAAGATTGGAGTGGGGGTTACACTGAAGCTTTCTTT. It translates to CSVEDWSGGYTEAFF. Combining the CDR3 with reference TRBV29-1 and TRBJ1-1 gives the whole variable domain SAVISQKPSRDICQRGTSLTIQCQVDSQVTMMFWYRQQPGQSLTLIATANQGSEATYESGFVIDKFPISRPNLTFSTLTVSNMSPEDSSIYLCSVEDWSGGYTEAFFGQGTRLTVV.

This clonotype was seen ten or more times. The gene calls are TRBV25-1 and TRBJ2-7; 8 nucleotides agree with TRBD2. The V segment lost 3 bases and the J segment 2 bases; nucleotides outside the gene matches: 3. The germline V gene encodes CDR1 MGHDK and CDR2 SYGVNS. This CDR3 comprises 14 residues. The CDR3: CASSEAGGPYEQYF. The CDR3 DNA sequence: TGTGCCAGCAGTGAGGCGGGAGGCCCCTACGAGCAGTACTTC.

This clonotype was observed at least ten times. The chain has TRBV7-9 and TRBJ2-1; D is uncertain. Trimming removed 4 bases at V and 4 bases at J, with 14 bases between. This CDR3 is built from 15 residues. Germline lookup yields CDR1 SEHNR and CDR2 FQNEAQ (reference sequence). The CDR3 DNA sequence: TGTGCCAGCAGCTCCCCCGAGAGCCGATACAATGAGCAGTTCTTC. Residues: CASSSPESRYNEQFF.

This clonotype was detected ten times or more. This rearrangement joins TRBV6-1 to TRBJ1-5; possible D gene TRBD1, 5 bases. There are 15 residues in the CDR3. CDR1 is MNHNS, CDR2 SASEGT, per germline. Trimming took off 5 bases at V and 2 bases at J, with 13 bases between the two ends. CDR3 in amino acids: CASSPEGRGNQPQHF. The CDR3 region has the DNA TGTGCCAGCAGTCCTGAAGGCAGGGGCAATCAGCCCCAGCATTTT.

Points on this clonotype: Just one base apart from a much larger clone, this may be a read error. The chain employs TRBV5-4 and TRBJ2-2; the D gene is possibly TRBD2 (6 bases). Looked up from germline, CDR1 is SGHNT and CDR2 is YYREEE (reference sequence). CDR3 length: 15 amino acids. V shed 4 bases and J shed 6 bases, with 16 bases lying between them. The CDR3 here is CASSIRLGDPGELFF. CDR3 bases: TGTGCCAGCAGCATCAGACTAGGGGATCCCGGGGAGCTGTTTTTT.

To note about this clonotype: A much larger clone sits a single nucleotide away, making a read error possible. The V call is TRBV5-1, the J call TRBJ1-2; unclear D gene. CDR1 is SGHRS, CDR2 YFSETQ, per germline. With 4 bases removed from V and 6 bases from J, the gap between germline ends came to 19 bases. This CDR3 contains 15 residues. The CDR3 DNA follows: TGCGCCAGCAGCACCACCGACGGTACAAACCATGGCTACACCTTC. Translated, it gives CASSTTDGTNHGYTF.

The chain employs TRBV11-2 and TRBJ2-3; D remains unclear. The V end was cut by 5 bases, the J end by 3 bases, with 18 bases between. The CDR3 runs to 16 residues. Germline V gene data show CDR1 as SGHAT and CDR2 as FQNNGV. For the CDR3, the DNA is TGTGCCAGCAGCCCAGCTTTTACGGCGCGTACAGATACGCAGTATTTT. Translated: CASSPAFTARTDTQYF.

This clonotype was seen a single time. At one boundary the junction diverges from the germline segment, which might be a read error. The chain couples TRBV4-2 to TRBJ2-7, with D perhaps matching TRBD2 (5 bases). Germline CDR1 reads LGHNA; CDR2 reads YNFKEQ. This CDR3 contains 13 residues. CDR3 DNA: TGTGCCAGTAGCCTCAGCCTGGGAGACGAGCAGTACTTC. It encodes CASSLSLGDEQYF.

As concerns this clonotype: A much larger clone sits a single nucleotide away, making a read error possible. The chain joins TRBV7-2 to TRBJ1-1, with 10 bases lining up with TRBD1. There are 14 residues in the CDR3. The V gene end was trimmed by 6 bases and the J gene end by 8 bases; junction bases not matched to a gene: 9. Germline CDR1 reads SGHTA; CDR2 reads FQGNSA. This CDR3 reads CASRSRDRGWEAFF. The DNA for the CDR3 is TGTGCCAGCAGGTCCCGGGACAGGGGTTGGGAAGCTTTCTTT.

This clonotype was picked up many times. The J gene is TRBJ1-5, the V gene TRBV19; D call uncertain. Germline V CDR1 and CDR2: LNHDA, SQIVND (reference sequence). V lost 5 bases and J 3 bases, leaving 14 bases between the germline ends. The CDR3 extends over 15 amino acids. Written as DNA, the CDR3 is TGTGCCAGTAGTTTTGCGTCGAGAGACAATCAGCCCCAGCATTTT. Amino acid sequence: CASSFASRDNQPQHF. The full variable domain, rest sourced from reference TRBV19 and TRBJ1-5, is DGGITQSPKYLFRKEGQNVTLSCEQNLNHDAMYWYRQDPGQGLRLIYYSQIVNDFQKGDIAEGYSVSREKKESFPLTVTSAQKNPTAFYLCASSFASRDNQPQHFGDGTRLSIL.

Points on this clonotype: Since no conserved phenylalanine or tryptophan closes the CDR3, a read error is the likely cause. V gene TRBV6-2 or TRBV6-3 combines with J gene TRBJ1-1; perhaps TRBD1 as D (6 bases). There are 18 residues in the CDR3. In germline, CDR1 is MNHEY, CDR2 SVGEGT. The CDR3 bases are TGTTCCAGCAGTTATATGGGGACACAGGGAAAGTTGTACACTGAAGCTTTCTGT. Amino acids: CSSSYMGTQGKLYTEAFC.

This clonotype was recorded many times. This chain connects TRBV12-3 or TRBV12-4 to TRBJ2-5; the D is unclear. The CDR3 has 12 amino acids. The V end lost 5 bases, the J end lost 2 bases, and 6 bases lay between the germline ends. DNA for the CDR3: TGTGCCAGCAGTGTGGGTCAAGAGACCCAGTACTTC. This codes for CASSVGQETQYF.

This clonotype showed up just a few times. The rearrangement joins TRBV19 to TRBJ1-1; maybe TRBD1 (5 bases). The CDR3 runs to 14 residues. The germline V and J ends were trimmed by 1 base and 4 bases, with 10 bases remaining between them. Germline V gene sequence: CDR1 LNHDA, CDR2 SQIVND (reference sequence). The CDR3 nucleotides are TGTGCCAGTAGTATAGGCAGGGTGGGCACTGAAGCTTTCTTT. It codes for CASSIGRVGTEAFF. The complete variable domain, with remaining parts taken from reference TRBV19 and TRBJ1-1, reads DGGITQSPKYLFRKEGQNVTLSCEQNLNHDAMYWYRQDPGQGLRLIYYSQIVNDFQKGDIAEGYSVSREKKESFPLTVTSAQKNPTAFYLCASSIGRVGTEAFFGQGTRLTVV.

About this clonotype: With a far larger clone one base away, a read error is the likely cause. V gene TRBV6-2 or TRBV6-3 combines with J gene TRBJ1-6, with a weak D call TRBD1 (6 bases). CDR3 length: 14 amino acids. The germline gives CDR1 MNHEY, CDR2 SVGEGT. The DNA for the CDR3 is TGTGCCAGCAGTTACTTAGGGACATCCACTGAAGGTTTCTTT. Amino acid sequence: CASSYLGTSTEGFF.

Ten or more counts support this clonotype. The V call is TRBV27, the J call TRBJ2-1; D call uncertain. The germline V gene has CDR1 MNHEY and CDR2 SMNVEV (reference sequence). Trimming stripped 6 bases from V and 5 bases from J, with 11 bases between. The CDR3 runs to 13 residues. DNA for the CDR3: TGTGCCAGCAGCTTCCGAGCACACAATGAGCAGTTCTTC. Amino acids: CASSFRAHNEQFF.

In this sample, this clonotype turned up many times. V gene TRBV25-1 combines with J gene TRBJ2-5, with 7 bases matching TRBD2. CDR1 and CDR2 (germline): MGHDK, SYGVNS. This CDR3 is built from 16 residues. V lost 4 bases, J lost 7 bases, and 15 bases stayed unmatched. The CDR3 sequence is CASSGNRGAGLGTQYF. Written as DNA, the CDR3 is TGTGCCAGCAGTGGCAACCGGGGAGCGGGACTGGGGACCCAGTACTTC. Supplemented by reference TRBV25-1 and TRBJ2-5, the full variable domain reads EADIYQTPRYLVIGTGKKITLECSQTMGHDKMYWYQQDPGMELHLIHYSYGVNSTEKGDLSSESTVSRIRTEHFPLTLESARPSHTSQYLCASSGNRGAGLGTQYFGPGTRLLVL.

With regard to this clonotype: A much larger clone lies a single base off, so this may be a read error. The V and J genes are TRBV7-9 and TRBJ2-7, with a possible D match to TRBD1 (5 bases). Germline V gene data show CDR1 as SEHNR and CDR2 as FQNEAQ (reference sequence). The CDR3 is made up of 14 amino acids. Deletions cut 1 base from V and 2 bases from J, with 9 bases between. The DNA for the CDR3 is TGTGCCAGCAGCTTAGGACAGCCCCCCTACGAGCAGTACTTC. Its translation: CASSLGQPPYEQYF.

This clonotype was seen repeatedly, ten times or more. This sequence joins TRBV5-1 and TRBJ2-5, with unresolved D. The CDR3 length is 13 residues. The V and J ends lost 6 bases and 2 bases respectively, with 11 bases between them. Germline V gives CDR1 SGHRS, CDR2 YFSETQ. Here the CDR3 DNA reads TGCGCCAGCACGTCTGGGCTTCAAGAGACCCAGTACTTC. It is translated as CASTSGLQETQYF.

This clonotype was observed many times. CDR3 protein: CASSLTGQIDNEQFF. The DNA for the CDR3 is TGTGCCAGCAGTCTCACGGGACAGATAGACAATGAGCAGTTCTTC. The gene calls are TRBV6-5 and TRBJ2-1, with 7 bases lining up with TRBD1. The CDR3 runs to 15 residues. The V gene end was trimmed by 5 bases and the J gene end by 5 bases; junction bases not matched to a gene: 9. Germline V lookup: CDR1 MNHEY, CDR2 SVGAGI.

This clonotype was detected many times. This chain uses TRBV7-2 with TRBJ2-2; TRBD2 aligns across 8 bases. V gave up 5 bases and J gave up 4 bases; unmatched junction bases: 12. This CDR3 comprises 17 residues. Germline CDR1 is SGHTA and CDR2 is FQGNSA. CDR3: CASSPGPGLGVTGELFF. The CDR3 region has the DNA TGTGCCAGCAGCCCAGGTCCGGGACTAGGGGTCACCGGGGAGCTGTTTTTT.